The 26 T cell receptor beta chains reported below all come from one sample, sequenced in a study of blood T cells in healthy people across ages. A second about 7 to 12 cycle PCR used barcoded and J-beta primers. TCRdb called the 5' RACE reads again in MiXCR, with one record for every CDR3 protein. In the table there are about 1.1 million distinct CDR3 sequences, around two fifths of which are singletons. Sequences were obtained from blood. The receptors derive from a man aged 18 to 30 in good health.

The chain joins TRBV4-3 to TRBJ1-6; TRBD1 is a possible D gene (5 bases). The CDR3 is 14 amino acids. CDR1 and CDR2 (germline): LGHNA, YSLEER. The V and J ends lost 2 bases and 8 bases respectively, with 10 bases between them. The CDR3 spells CASSQNQGDSPLHF. The CDR3 nucleotides are TGCGCCAGCAGCCAAAACCAGGGAGATTCACCCCTCCACTTT.

This chain uses TRBV7-2 with TRBJ1-2; D remains ambiguous. Germline CDR1 SGHTA, CDR2 FQGNSA. Trimming shortened V by 5 bases and J by 4 bases, and 14 bases separated the two germline ends. CDR3 length: 14 amino acids. The CDR3 loop is CASSQTDFLYGYTF. As DNA, the CDR3 is TGTGCCAGCAGCCAAACGGATTTTCTCTATGGCTACACCTTC.

This clonotype has a single count. The chain couples TRBV7-9 to TRBJ2-3; tentatively, D is TRBD1 (5 bases). There are 15 residues in the CDR3. V lost 2 bases and J lost 2, with 11 bases in between. Germline CDR1 reads SEHNR; CDR2 reads FQNEAQ (reference sequence). DNA for the CDR3: TGTGCCAGCAGCTTATATACAGGATTCACAGATACGCAGTATTTT. Its protein product is CASSLYTGFTDTQYF.

Notes on this clonotype: With a much larger clone just one base away, this may be a read error. V is TRBV5-1 and J is TRBJ2-7; D unclear. The CDR3 is made up of 12 amino acids. V was shortened by 5 bases and J by 7 bases, with 13 bases between the two germline ends. CDR1 SGHRS and CDR2 YFSETQ come from the germline V gene. The CDR3 spells CASRESYNEQYF. DNA of the CDR3: TGCGCCAGCAGAGAGTCCTACAATGAGCAGTACTTC.

This rearrangement joins TRBV4-2 to TRBJ2-2; TRBD1 might be the D (5 bases). Germline assignment: CDR1 LGHNA and CDR2 YNFKEQ. The CDR3 has 17 residues. The V end was cut by 4 bases, the J end by 2 bases, with 17 bases between. The CDR3 reads CASSPLAADSNTGELFF. DNA of the CDR3: TGTGCCAGCAGCCCCTTAGCCGCCGACAGTAACACCGGGGAGCTGTTTTTT.

This clonotype turned up a few times. The chain has TRBV20-1 and TRBJ2-5; 7 bases map to TRBD1. The CDR3 runs to 12 residues. In germline, CDR1 is DFQATT, CDR2 SNEGSKA (reference sequence). Trimming took 5 bases from V and 5 from J; bases not matched to a gene: 5. The CDR3 loop reads CSARQGLETQYF. The CDR3 DNA sequence: TGCAGTGCTCGACAGGGATTGGAGACCCAGTACTTC.

The CDR3 DNA is TGTGCCAGCAAAAGCGGGGGGACCTACGAGCAGTACTTC. This translates into CASKSGGTYEQYF. J is TRBJ2-7 and V is TRBV6-1, with TRBD2 matching 9 bases. The CDR3 spans 13 residues. J lost 2 bases, V lost 7 bases, and 3 bases had no gene match. Germline V gives CDR1 MNHNS, CDR2 SASEGT.

Ten or more counts support this clonotype. This chain links TRBV7-2 with TRBJ2-1, with D tentatively TRBD1 or TRBD2 (6 bases each). The CDR3 totals 14 residues. The germline V and J ends were trimmed by 2 bases and 7 bases, with 12 bases remaining between them. Per the germline V gene, CDR1 is SGHTA and CDR2 is FQGNSA. The CDR3 region is CASSLRGAGNEQFF. CDR3 nucleotides: TGTGCCAGCAGCTTAAGGGGGGCCGGTAATGAGCAGTTCTTC.

This clonotype was counted a few times. This chain connects TRBV9 to TRBJ2-3, with 8 bases lining up with TRBD1. Germline assignment: CDR1 SGDLS and CDR2 YYNGEE. CDR3 length: 15 amino acids. J lost 6 bases, V lost 2 bases, and 8 bases had no gene match. The CDR3: CASSVWDRPGDTQYF. The DNA of the CDR3 is TGTGCCAGCAGCGTGTGGGACAGGCCTGGGGATACGCAGTATTTT.

This chain joins TRBV19 and TRBJ1-2, with D unresolved. The CDR3 covers 15 residues. Germline loops: CDR1 LNHDA, CDR2 SQIVND (reference sequence). V lost 3 bases, J lost 0 bases, and 11 bases lay in between. DNA of the CDR3: TGTGCCAGTAGTATTACGGGATCTTCTAACTATGGCTACACCTTC. The encoded protein is CASSITGSSNYGYTF.

The chain carries TRBV7-9 and TRBJ1-6; 12 bases fit TRBD1. This CDR3 region has 17 residues. Germline CDR1 SEHNR, CDR2 FQNEAQ (reference sequence). V shed 3 bases, J shed 0 bases, and the junction held 0 bases outside the gene matches. The chain's CDR3 is CASSLGQGASYNSPLHF. CDR3 sequence (DNA): TGTGCCAGCAGCTTGGGACAGGGGGCCTCCTATAATTCACCCCTCCACTTT. The full variable domain, its missing parts supplied by reference TRBV7-9 and TRBJ1-6, is DTGVSQNPRHKITKRGQNVTFRCDPISEHNRLYWYRQTLGQGPEFLTYFQNEAQLEKSRLLSDRFSAERPKGSFSTLEIQRTEQGDSAMYLCASSLGQGASYNSPLHFGNGTRLTVT.

This clonotype turned up a few times. J is TRBJ1-2 and V is TRBV20-1; 8 nucleotides align to TRBD1. Per the germline V gene, CDR1 is DFQATT and CDR2 is SNEGSKA (reference sequence). V lost 5 bases to trimming and J lost 2 bases; unmatched junction nucleotides: 10. This CDR3 is 15 amino acids long. The CDR3 region is CSAPDDAGGNYGYTF. The CDR3 DNA sequence: TGCAGTGCTCCAGACGATGCAGGGGGCAACTATGGCTACACCTTC.

Comments on this clonotype: The CDR3 does not end in the conserved phenylalanine or tryptophan, so this is likely a read error. It is unclear where the CDR3 begins or ends on the DNA, so no DNA is shown, and the CDR3 is as TCRdb lists it. CDR3 amino acids: CASSYAGGGPTFGS. The rearrangement uses TRBV6-5 and TRBJ2-1; the table's TRBD2 call for D was not verified on the DNA. CDR1 is MNHEY and CDR2 is SVGAGI in the germline V gene. The CDR3 sequence runs 14 residues, both termini included.

This clonotype has more than one count but fewer than ten. Here the CDR3 reads CASSSLDSRSVGYTF. Written as DNA, the CDR3 is TGTGCCAGCAGTTCCCTGGACAGCCGAAGTGTTGGCTACACCTTC. This chain links TRBV6-2 or TRBV6-3 with TRBJ1-2; D may be TRBD1 (6 bases). Germline V CDR1 and CDR2: MNHEY, SVGEGT. The CDR3 sequence is 15 residues long. The V gene lost 4 bases and the J gene lost 7 bases, with 19 bases spanning the gap.

This clonotype showed up many times. The V and J genes are TRBV4-3 and TRBJ2-1; the D gene is possibly TRBD1 (5 bases). V gave up 0 bases and J gave up 0 bases, with 9 bases separating them. The CDR3 length is 16 residues. Looked up from germline, CDR1 is LGHNA and CDR2 is YSLEER. The CDR3 reads CASSQDRGSSYNEQFF. Written as DNA, the CDR3 is TGCGCCAGCAGCCAAGATAGGGGTAGCTCCTACAATGAGCAGTTCTTC.

This chain links TRBV10-3 with TRBJ1-4; 7 bases match TRBD1. V shed 0 bases and J 8 bases; nucleotides not matched to a gene: 15. From germline, CDR1 is ENHRY and CDR2 SYGVKD. The CDR3 loop spans 18 amino acids. The CDR3 nucleotides are TGTGCCATCAGTGAGTCGACTCAAGGGGGCCGATCAGGAGAAAAACTGTTTTTT. Its translation: CAISESTQGGRSGEKLFF.

The chain is built from TRBV5-1 and TRBJ1-1; D unresolved. The CDR3 runs 11 residues. Trimming cost V 0 bases and J 11 bases, with 8 bases left between them. Germline V lookup: CDR1 SGHRS, CDR2 YFSETQ. DNA for the CDR3: TGCGCCAGCAGCTTGGAAGAGGAGGCTTTCTTT. Encoded protein: CASSLEEEAFF.

This chain links TRBV6-2 or TRBV6-3 with TRBJ1-1; D unresolved. V lost 5 bases and J 7 bases, leaving 11 bases between the germline ends. This CDR3 has 12 amino acids. Looked up from germline, CDR1 is MNHEY and CDR2 is SVGEGT. This chain's CDR3 is CASSPVAIEAFF. Written as DNA, the CDR3 is TGTGCCAGCAGTCCGGTTGCAATTGAAGCTTTCTTT.

Of note for this clonotype: A junction boundary mismatches the germline segment, possibly from a read error. The chain couples TRBV6-1 to TRBJ1-2; D is ambiguous. This CDR3 has 12 amino acids. Germline CDR1 is MNHNS and CDR2 is SASEGT. The CDR3 sequence: CASSRGNYGCTF. The CDR3 DNA reads as TGTGCCAGCAGTCGGGGTAACTATGGCTGCACCTTC.

V usage is TRBV10-3 and J usage is TRBJ2-3; D is ambiguous. Germline CDR1 and CDR2: ENHRY and SYGVKD. The CDR3 contains 15 residues. The V end was cut by 0 bases, the J end by 3 bases, with 10 bases between. In DNA, the CDR3 is TGTGCCATCAGTGAGTCTATAGAAGCTACAGATACGCAGTATTTT. It specifies CAISESIEATDTQYF.

This chain connects TRBV6-5 to TRBJ1-3; TRBD1 aligns across 10 bases. This CDR3 has 14 residues. Trimming took 6 bases from V and 4 from J; bases not matched to a gene: 3. Germline CDR1 reads MNHEY; CDR2 reads SVGAGI. The CDR3 DNA follows: TGTGCCAGCAGAGACAGGGGGCTGGGAAACACCATATATTTT. It translates to CASRDRGLGNTIYF.

The chain combines TRBV28 with TRBJ1-4; 7 positions agree with TRBD1. There are 13 residues in the CDR3. Germline V gene data show CDR1 as MDHEN and CDR2 as SYDVKM. J lost 6 bases, V lost 7 bases, and 5 bases had no gene match. CDR3: CASISQGDEKLFF. The CDR3 DNA is TGTGCCAGCATTTCCCAGGGGGATGAAAAACTGTTTTTT.

The rearrangement links TRBV29-1 to TRBJ1-2; tentative D call: TRBD1 (5 bases). The CDR3 length is 13 residues. Germline V CDR1 and CDR2: SQVTM, ANQGSEA. Trimming removed 8 bases from V and 4 bases from J, with 17 bases in between. The CDR3 DNA sequence: TGCAGCATCTATCCCGGCAGGGCCTATGGCTACACCTTC. Translating gives CSIYPGRAYGYTF.

Points on this clonotype: This may arise from a read error, as a much more abundant clone is one base away. CDR3 in amino acids: CAGSPQGMNTEAFF. DNA for the CDR3: TGTGCCGGCTCTCCCCAGGGGATGAACACTGAAGCTTTCTTT. The chain joins TRBV12-3 or TRBV12-4 to TRBJ1-1; D is perhaps TRBD1 (6 bases). CDR3 length equals 14 residues. Trimming pared 11 bases from V and 0 bases from J, leaving 16 bases between.

This clonotype was observed a few times. This chain connects TRBV9 to TRBJ2-3; TRBD2 agrees at 8 bases. With 4 bases clipped from V and 4 bases from J, the junction kept 14 bases outside the gene matches. CDR1 is SGDLS, CDR2 YYNGEE, per germline. The CDR3 covers 17 residues. CDR3 DNA sequence: TGTGCCAGCAGCCCCTCCGGGACTAGGGGAAGGGCAGATACGCAGTATTTT. Its translation is CASSPSGTRGRADTQYF.

This chain joins TRBV29-1 and TRBJ2-3, with a weak D call TRBD1 (5 bases). V was clipped by 3 bases and J by 2 bases, with 9 bases between them. This CDR3 contains 13 residues. Looked up from germline, CDR1 is SQVTM and CDR2 is ANQGSEA. The CDR3 protein is CSVDVGLTDTQYF. CDR3 sequence (DNA): TGCAGCGTTGACGTGGGGCTCACAGATACGCAGTATTTT.